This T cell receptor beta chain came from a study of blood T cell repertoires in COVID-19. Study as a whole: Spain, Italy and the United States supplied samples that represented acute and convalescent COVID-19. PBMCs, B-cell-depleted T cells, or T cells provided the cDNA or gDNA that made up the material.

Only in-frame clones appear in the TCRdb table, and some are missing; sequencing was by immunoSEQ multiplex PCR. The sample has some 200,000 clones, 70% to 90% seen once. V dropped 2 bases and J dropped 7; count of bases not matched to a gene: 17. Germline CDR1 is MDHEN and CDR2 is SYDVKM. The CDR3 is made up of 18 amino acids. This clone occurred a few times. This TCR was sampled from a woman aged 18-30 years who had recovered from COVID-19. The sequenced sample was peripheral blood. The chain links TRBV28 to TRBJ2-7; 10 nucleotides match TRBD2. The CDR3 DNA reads TGTGCCAGCAGTTTAGCGGACAGGGTAAAGCGGGAGGGGACAGAGCAGTACTTC. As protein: CASSLADRVKREGTEQYF.